The 30 T cell receptor beta chains below all came from one sample that was sequenced in a study of lymphopenia after photon versus proton radiotherapy. Assay used: immunoSEQ multiplex PCR; TCRdb lists only in-frame clones, some missing. The sample lists about 12,000 clones; 89% were seen once. This sample comprised peripheral blood, obtained from a patient treated with proton-based radiotherapy. The receptors come from a man in his sixties with pancreatic cancer.

This CDR3 is CASIGTQYTEAFF. CDR3 nucleotides: TGTGCCAGCATAGGGACACAATACACTGAAGCTTTCTTT. The chain combines TRBV2 with TRBJ1-1; perhaps TRBD1 as D (6 bases). The V end lost 7 bases, the J end lost 3 bases, and 12 bases lay between the germline ends. Looked up from germline, CDR1 is SNHLY and CDR2 is FYNNEI. The CDR3 loop spans 13 amino acids. Together with reference TRBV2 and TRBJ1-1, the CDR3 gives the full variable domain: EPEVTQTPSHQVTQMGQEVILRCVPISNHLYFYWYRQILGQKVEFLVSFYNNEISEKSEIFDDQFSVERPDGSNFTLKIRSTKLEDSAMYFCASIGTQYTEAFFGQGTRLTVV.

This CDR3 reads CANQGQGINTGELFF. CDR3 DNA sequence: TGCGCCAACCAAGGACAGGGAATAAACACCGGGGAGCTGTTTTTT. The genes are TRBV10-1 and TRBJ2-2; 8 positions agree with TRBD1. Per the germline V gene, CDR1 is WNHNN and CDR2 is SYGVQD (reference sequence). CDR3 size: 15 residues. With 10 bases clipped from V and 2 bases from J, the junction kept 9 bases outside the gene matches.

The rearrangement joins TRBV28 to TRBJ1-2; no firm D call. The CDR3 is 13 amino acids. Per germline, CDR1 MDHEN and CDR2 SYDVKM. V was clipped by 3 bases and J by 3 bases, with 8 bases between them. The CDR3 DNA sequence: TGTGCCAGCAGTTTTATGGGGTACTATGGCTACACCTTC. This gives the protein CASSFMGYYGYTF.

J is TRBJ2-7 and V is TRBV5-1; weak D call: TRBD1 (6 bases). Germline V gives CDR1 SGHRS, CDR2 YFSETQ. V lost 4 bases and J lost 2, with 13 bases in between. The CDR3 runs 14 residues. The chain's CDR3 is CASSPRQVTYEQYF. CDR3 in DNA: TGCGCCAGCAGCCCTCGACAGGTAACCTACGAGCAGTACTTC.

The chain combines TRBV28 with TRBJ1-5, with D possibly being TRBD1 (5 bases). The V end was cut by 6 bases, the J end by 5 bases, with 17 bases between. Germline V gene data show CDR1 as MDHEN and CDR2 as SYDVKM. The CDR3 is made up of 15 amino acids. The CDR3 spells CASSPLLGDDQPQHF. As DNA, the CDR3 is TGTGCCAGCAGCCCCTTGTTGGGGGACGATCAGCCCCAGCATTTT.

V usage is TRBV11-3 and J usage is TRBJ2-2, with D perhaps matching TRBD1 (7 bases). The V gene lost 6 bases and the J gene lost 2 bases, with 10 bases spanning the gap. In germline, CDR1 is SGHNT, CDR2 YENEEA. This CDR3 comprises 14 residues. This chain's CDR3 is CASSQGGNTGELFF. DNA of the CDR3: TGTGCCAGCAGTCAGGGGGGAAACACCGGGGAGCTGTTTTTT.

The J gene is TRBJ1-5, the V gene TRBV5-5, with D perhaps matching TRBD1 (5 bases). This CDR3 has 14 residues. V lost 1 base, J lost 2 bases, and 7 bases lay in between. CDR1 and CDR2 (germline): SGHKS, YYEKEE (reference sequence). As DNA, the CDR3 is TGTGCCAGCAGCTTGTCGGGGGGCAATCAGCCCCAGCATTTT. This gives the protein CASSLSGGNQPQHF.

The chain is built from TRBV6-6 and TRBJ2-1; D ambiguous. V lost 9 bases, J lost 4 bases, and 10 bases lay in between. Looked up from germline, CDR1 is MNHNY and CDR2 is SVGAGI (reference sequence). The CDR3 has 12 amino acids. In nucleotides, the CDR3 is TGTGCCAGTTTGGGCAGTTACAATGAGCAGTTCTTC. Residues: CASLGSYNEQFF.

CDR3 in amino acids: CASSQRWELFF. For the CDR3, the DNA is TGTGCCAGCAGCCAGCGCTGGGAGCTGTTTTTT. V is TRBV4-2 and J is TRBJ2-2; D unresolved. This CDR3 spans 11 amino acids. Germline V gives CDR1 LGHNA, CDR2 YNFKEQ. The V end was cut by 3 bases, the J end by 9 bases, with 5 bases between.

The chain links TRBV5-1 to TRBJ2-7; possible D gene TRBD1, 6 bases. Germline V gene data show CDR1 as SGHRS and CDR2 as YFSETQ. Trimming took 3 bases from V and 5 from J, leaving 12 bases between them. This CDR3 region has 13 residues. This chain's CDR3 is CASSSGDQNEQYF. In nucleotides, the CDR3 is TGCGCCAGCAGCTCAGGGGACCAAAACGAGCAGTACTTC.

The CDR3 reads CASSERNRADTQYF. CDR3 nucleotide sequence: TGTGCCAGCAGTGAGCGGAATCGGGCAGATACGCAGTATTTT. J is TRBJ2-3 and V is TRBV25-1, with D unclear. Trimming took 3 bases from V and 4 from J, leaving 11 bases between them. Germline CDR1 and CDR2: MGHDK and SYGVNS. The CDR3 is made up of 14 amino acids.

The chain uses TRBV27 and TRBJ2-1; 8 bases are shared with TRBD2. The CDR3 covers 17 residues. Trimming cost V 6 bases and J 1 base; bases outside gene matches: 11. Germline CDR1 is MNHEY and CDR2 is SMNVEV (reference sequence). This CDR3 is CASSPFLTSGSYNEQFF. The CDR3 nucleotides read TGTGCCAGCAGCCCTTTTCTCACTAGCGGTTCCTACAATGAGCAGTTCTTC.

The rearrangement joins TRBV23-1 to TRBJ2-1; D is unclear. TRBV23-1 is treated as an ORF (open reading frame) with a function not yet certain. Trimming pared 2 bases from V and 0 bases from J, leaving 17 bases between. The CDR3 is made up of 18 amino acids. The CDR3: CASSQPIVTFPSYNEQFF. The CDR3 DNA reads TGCGCCAGCAGTCAACCGATTGTGACCTTCCCCTCCTACAATGAGCAGTTCTTC.

As DNA, the CDR3 is TGTGCCAGCAGTCCACCGGGACAGGGTTCTTACGAGCAGTACTTC. It translates to CASSPPGQGSYEQYF. The V call is TRBV6-6, the J call TRBJ2-7; the match to TRBD1 covers 9 bases. The CDR3 extends over 15 amino acids. The V gene end was trimmed by 5 bases and the J gene end by 4 bases; junction bases not matched to a gene: 9. Germline-derived CDR1 and CDR2 are MNHNY and SVGAGI (reference sequence).

V usage is TRBV2 and J usage is TRBJ2-2; no reliable D call. The CDR3 extends over 13 amino acids. V lost 6 bases, J lost 6 bases, and 11 bases lay in between. Germline-derived CDR1 and CDR2 are SNHLY and FYNNEI. This CDR3 reads CASSHDLAGELFF. CDR3 nucleotides: TGTGCCAGCAGCCATGACCTAGCCGGGGAGCTGTTTTTT.

Comment on this clone: This sample includes further DNA sequences coding for the same CDR3. CDR3 in DNA: TGCGCCAGCAGCCCTGTACAGAAGAACACAGATACGCAGTATTTT. As protein: CASSPVQKNTDTQYF. V usage is TRBV4-1 and J usage is TRBJ2-3, with D unresolved. V dropped 4 bases and J dropped 2 bases, with 13 bases sitting between them. The CDR3 contains 15 residues. Germline values: CDR1 MGHRA, CDR2 YSYEKL.

On this clone: Its ends do not fully match the called genes, so a read error is possible. At the DNA level, this CDR3 is encoded by other sequences in the same sample as well. This chain uses TRBV18 with TRBJ2-7, with TRBD1 as a possible D gene (6 bases). This CDR3 has 14 amino acids. Germline V lookup: CDR1 KGHSH, CDR2 LQKENI. CDR3 protein: CASSPKDRLYEQYF. The CDR3 DNA reads as TGCGCCAGCTCACCAAAGGACAGACTCTACGAGCAGTACTTC.

The V call is TRBV7-2, the J call TRBJ2-5; D is uncertain. The CDR3 covers 17 residues. Germline-derived CDR1 and CDR2 are SGHTA and FQGNSA. Between the trimmed V and J ends, which lost 2 bases and 9 bases, there was a span of 25 bases. CDR3: CASSLHNQRLDLGAQYF. CDR3 coding DNA: TGTGCCAGCAGCTTACACAACCAAAGACTGGACCTTGGGGCCCAGTACTTC.

This sequence joins TRBV28 and TRBJ1-5, with D tentatively TRBD1 (6 bases). There are 15 residues in the CDR3. Between the trimmed V and J ends, which lost 3 bases and 2 bases, there was a span of 11 bases. Per germline, CDR1 MDHEN and CDR2 SYDVKM. CDR3 loop: CASSLDSRRNQPQHF. The CDR3 bases are TGTGCCAGCAGTTTGGACAGCCGCCGCAATCAGCCCCAGCATTTT. The full variable domain, its missing parts supplied by reference TRBV28 and TRBJ1-5, is DVKVTQSSRYLVKRTGEKVFLECVQDMDHENMFWYRQDPGLGLRLIYFSYDVKMKEKGDIPEGYSVSREKKERFSLILESASTNQTSMYLCASSLDSRRNQPQHFGDGTRLSIL.

The chain carries TRBV18 and TRBJ2-1; the match to TRBD1 covers 9 bases. Per germline, CDR1 KGHSH and CDR2 LQKENI. Trimming at V came to 3 bases and at J to 7 bases, leaving 10 bases not matched to a gene. CDR3 size: 16 residues. This CDR3 is CASSPRTGGLLNEQFF. CDR3 DNA sequence: TGTGCCAGCTCACCGAGAACAGGGGGCCTTTTAAATGAGCAGTTCTTC.

The CDR3 coding sequence is TGTGCCAGCAAACGGGAGGGGTTTACCTACGAGCAGTACTTC. Protein: CASKREGFTYEQYF. The chain links TRBV27 to TRBJ2-7; 8 bases map to TRBD2. CDR3 size: 14 residues. Trimming cost V 7 bases and J 2 bases; bases outside gene matches: 7. Germline CDR1 is MNHEY and CDR2 is SMNVEV (reference sequence).

DNA for the CDR3: TGTGCCAGCGGACGCCTTGGGGTGCGCACTGAAGCTTTCTTT. Protein sequence: CASGRLGVRTEAFF. The chain couples TRBV2 to TRBJ1-1; D is unclear. Germline V CDR1 and CDR2: SNHLY, FYNNEI. The CDR3 length is 14 residues. V was pared by 8 bases and J by 4 bases, with 17 bases between.

The chain employs TRBV6-6 and TRBJ2-7; weak D call: TRBD2 (6 bases). The germline gives CDR1 MNHNY, CDR2 SVGAGI (reference sequence). The CDR3 has 15 amino acids. The V end was cut by 7 bases, the J end by 0 bases, with 16 bases between. CDR3 nucleotide sequence: TGTGCCAGCATCGGACGGGACTTAAGCTCCTACGAGCAGTACTTC. Amino acids: CASIGRDLSSYEQYF.

The rearrangement links TRBV5-1 to TRBJ2-3, with TRBD2 matching over 7 bases. Trimming at V came to 0 bases and at J to 2 bases, leaving 6 bases not matched to a gene. Looked up from germline, CDR1 is SGHRS and CDR2 is YFSETQ. This CDR3 region has 16 residues. CDR3 sequence (DNA): TGCGCCAGCAGCTTGGGGGCGGGAGTCTACACAGATACGCAGTATTTT. Encoded protein: CASSLGAGVYTDTQYF.

The CDR3 sequence is CASSQLPTTDTQYF. The CDR3 nucleotides read TGCGCCAGCAGCCAGCTCCCTACCACAGATACGCAGTATTTT. The chain links TRBV4-3 to TRBJ2-3; D is unclear. The CDR3 runs to 14 residues. CDR1 and CDR2 from the germline V gene are LGHNA and YSLEER. The V end lost 3 bases, the J end lost 2 bases, and 9 bases lay between the germline ends.

The count of this clone is one. The chain couples TRBV30 to TRBJ2-2; D might be TRBD2 (5 bases). Per the germline V gene, CDR1 is GTSNPN and CDR2 is SVGIG (reference sequence). There are 12 residues in the CDR3. Between the trimmed V and J ends, which lost 2 bases and 7 bases, there was a span of 8 bases. The CDR3 DNA is TGTGCCTGGAGTTCGGGAATCGGGGAGCTGTTTTTT. It encodes CAWSSGIGELFF.

The rearrangement links TRBV28 to TRBJ2-4; tentatively, D is TRBD2 (6 bases). V was clipped by 2 bases and J by 1 base, with 9 bases between them. Germline loops: CDR1 MDHEN, CDR2 SYDVKM. The CDR3 is made up of 15 amino acids. The chain's CDR3 is CASSLGGTAKNIQYF. As DNA, the CDR3 is TGTGCCAGCAGTTTAGGAGGGACGGCCAAAAACATTCAGTACTTC.

This chain joins TRBV7-9 and TRBJ2-7, with D possibly TRBD1 on 5 matching bases. This CDR3 is 15 amino acids long. V was shortened by 5 bases and J by 2 bases, with 16 bases between the two germline ends. The germline gives CDR1 SEHNR, CDR2 FQNEAQ (reference sequence). This CDR3 reads CASSTMGQWAYEQYF. The CDR3 DNA follows: TGTGCCAGCAGCACGATGGGGCAGTGGGCCTACGAGCAGTACTTC.

The table lists this clone with a count of one. The genes are TRBV11-3 and TRBJ2-2; no firm D call. Trimming stripped 0 bases from V and 6 bases from J, with 5 bases between. Looked up from germline, CDR1 is SGHNT and CDR2 is YENEEA. The length of the CDR3 is 13 residues. The CDR3 loop is CASSLEVPGELFF. The CDR3 DNA follows: TGTGCCAGCAGCTTAGAGGTCCCCGGGGAGCTGTTTTTT.

This clone was found once. This chain uses TRBV18 with TRBJ1-1; perhaps TRBD1 as D (5 bases). The CDR3 contains 15 residues. V was cut by 3 bases and J by 1 base, with 12 bases left in between. Per germline, CDR1 KGHSH and CDR2 LQKENI. CDR3 protein: CASSPIPQGNTEAFF. CDR3 DNA: TGTGCCAGCTCACCTATCCCTCAGGGGAACACTGAAGCTTTCTTT.